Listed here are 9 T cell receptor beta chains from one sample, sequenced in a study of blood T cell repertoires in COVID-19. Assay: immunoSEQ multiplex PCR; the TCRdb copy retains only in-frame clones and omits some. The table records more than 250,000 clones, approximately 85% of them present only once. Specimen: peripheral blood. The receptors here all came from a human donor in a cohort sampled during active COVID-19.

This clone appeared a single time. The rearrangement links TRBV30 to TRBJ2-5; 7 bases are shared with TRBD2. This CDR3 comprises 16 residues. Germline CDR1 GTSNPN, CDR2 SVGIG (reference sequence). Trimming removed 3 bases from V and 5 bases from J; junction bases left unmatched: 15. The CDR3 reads CAWSGPETSFFETQYF. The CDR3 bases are TGTGCCTGGAGCGGCCCCGAGACTAGCTTTTTCGAGACCCAGTACTTC.

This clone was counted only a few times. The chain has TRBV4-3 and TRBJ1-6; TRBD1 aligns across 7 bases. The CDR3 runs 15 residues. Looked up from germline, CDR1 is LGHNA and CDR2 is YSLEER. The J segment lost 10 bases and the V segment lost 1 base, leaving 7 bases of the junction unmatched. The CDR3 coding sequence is TGCGCCAGCAGCCAAGGGGGCAGGGGGAACTCACCCCTCCACTTT. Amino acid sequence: CASSQGGRGNSPLHF.

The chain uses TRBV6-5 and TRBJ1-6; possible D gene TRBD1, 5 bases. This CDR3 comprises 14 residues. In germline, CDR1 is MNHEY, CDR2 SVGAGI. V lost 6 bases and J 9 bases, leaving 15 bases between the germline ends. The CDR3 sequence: CASRWGVASSPLHF. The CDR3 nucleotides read TGTGCCAGCAGGTGGGGCGTCGCTAGTTCACCCCTCCACTTT.

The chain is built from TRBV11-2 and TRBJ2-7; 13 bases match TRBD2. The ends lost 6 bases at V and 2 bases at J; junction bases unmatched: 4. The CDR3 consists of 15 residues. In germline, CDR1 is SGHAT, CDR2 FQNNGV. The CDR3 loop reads CASRLAGGPTYEQYF. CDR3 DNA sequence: TGTGCCAGCAGACTAGCGGGGGGGCCGACCTACGAGCAGTACTTC.

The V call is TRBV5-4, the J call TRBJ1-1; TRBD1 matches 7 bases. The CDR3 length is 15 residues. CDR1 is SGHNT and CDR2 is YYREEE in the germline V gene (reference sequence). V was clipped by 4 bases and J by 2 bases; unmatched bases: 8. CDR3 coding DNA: TGTGCCAGCAGCACGGGACAGACTAAAAACACTGAAGCTTTCTTT. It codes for CASSTGQTKNTEAFF.

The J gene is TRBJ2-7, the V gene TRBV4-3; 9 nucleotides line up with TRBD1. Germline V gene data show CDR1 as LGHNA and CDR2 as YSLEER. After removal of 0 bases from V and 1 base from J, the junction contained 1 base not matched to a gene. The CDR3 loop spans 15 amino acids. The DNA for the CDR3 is TGCGCCAGCAGCCAAGAGGGACAGGGTTCCTACGAGCAGTACTTC. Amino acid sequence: CASSQEGQGSYEQYF.

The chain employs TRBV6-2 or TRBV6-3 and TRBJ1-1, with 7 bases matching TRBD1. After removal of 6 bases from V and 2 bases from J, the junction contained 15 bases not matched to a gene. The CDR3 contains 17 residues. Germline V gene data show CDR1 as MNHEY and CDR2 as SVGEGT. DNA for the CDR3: TGTGCCAGCAGCCCTCGACATCTGGGACAGACAAACACTGAAGCTTTCTTT. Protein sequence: CASSPRHLGQTNTEAFF.

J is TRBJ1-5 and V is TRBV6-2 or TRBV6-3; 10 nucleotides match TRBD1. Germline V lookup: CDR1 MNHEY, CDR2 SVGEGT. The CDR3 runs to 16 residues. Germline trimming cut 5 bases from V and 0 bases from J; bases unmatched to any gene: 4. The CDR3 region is CASSRGQGFSNQPQHF. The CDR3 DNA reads TGTGCCAGCAGTAGGGGACAGGGGTTTAGCAATCAGCCCCAGCATTTT.

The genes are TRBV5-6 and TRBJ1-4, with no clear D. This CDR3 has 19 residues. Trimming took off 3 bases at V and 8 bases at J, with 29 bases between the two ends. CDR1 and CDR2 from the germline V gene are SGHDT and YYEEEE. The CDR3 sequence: CASSSYDGRYTRREEKLFF. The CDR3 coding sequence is TGTGCCAGCAGCTCTTATGATGGGCGTTACACACGCCGGGAAGAAAAACTGTTTTTT.